This T cell receptor (beta chain) was profiled in a study of human T cells and chemical hapten exposure. Study details: Each patch test put 0.01% DPC on the upper back, and results were read at 6 days.

General study results and limits: There were significantly more large CDR3 similarity clusters among expanded TCRs than among controls. Alopecia in the donors means their immune response may deviate from healthy people's.

The ends lost 5 bases at V and 2 bases at J; junction bases unmatched: 3. Germline CDR1 SGHTA, CDR2 FQGNSA. The CDR3 contains 13 residues. Time point described: patch test 1, 2 weeks after DPC sensitization. The treatment here: therapeutic diphenylcyclopropenone sensitization with weekly scalp DPC. Blood sampling occurred before each patch-test application. Using its own MiXCR run on the RACE reads, TCRdb lists one record per CDR3 protein. The sample carries 90,000 to 120,000 distinct CDR3 sequences, 9.5% to 12% recorded once. This clonotype occurred a few times. Its matching antigen is unknown. The receptor was isolated from a woman between 35 and 50 years old with alopecia areata. Some clones in this sample may be carry-over from other donors' samples. The rearrangement uses TRBV7-2 and TRBJ2-7; 7 bases map to TRBD2. Material: whole blood, obtained in connection with sensitization to the hapten diphenylcyclopropenone (DPC). The chain's CDR3 is CASSMGGAYEQYF. DNA for the CDR3: TGTGCCAGCAGCATGGGGGGGGCCTACGAGCAGTACTTC.